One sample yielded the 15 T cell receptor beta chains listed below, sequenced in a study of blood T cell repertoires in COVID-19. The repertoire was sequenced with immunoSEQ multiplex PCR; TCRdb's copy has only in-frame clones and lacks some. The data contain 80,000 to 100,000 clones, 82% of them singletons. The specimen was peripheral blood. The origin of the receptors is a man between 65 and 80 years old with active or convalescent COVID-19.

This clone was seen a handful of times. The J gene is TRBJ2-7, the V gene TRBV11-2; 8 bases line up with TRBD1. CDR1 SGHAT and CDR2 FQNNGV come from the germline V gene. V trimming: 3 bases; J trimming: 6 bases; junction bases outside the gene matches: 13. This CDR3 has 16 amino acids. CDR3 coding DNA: TGTGCCAGCAGCTTGAGTACCGGGACAGGAGGTTCCGAGCAGTACTTC. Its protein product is CASSLSTGTGGSEQYF.

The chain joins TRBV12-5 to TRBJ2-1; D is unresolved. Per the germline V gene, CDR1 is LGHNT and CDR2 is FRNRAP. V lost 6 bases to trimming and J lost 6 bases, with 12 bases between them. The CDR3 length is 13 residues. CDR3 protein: CASGRSNSNEQFF. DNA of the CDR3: TGTGCTAGTGGGCGGAGCAACTCCAATGAGCAGTTCTTC.

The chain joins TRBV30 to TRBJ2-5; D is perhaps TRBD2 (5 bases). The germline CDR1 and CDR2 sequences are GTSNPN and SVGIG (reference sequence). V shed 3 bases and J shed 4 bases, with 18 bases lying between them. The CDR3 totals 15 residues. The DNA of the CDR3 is TGTGCCTGGAGGCGGGCCACCCAATGGGGAGAGACCCAGTACTTC. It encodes CAWRRATQWGETQYF.

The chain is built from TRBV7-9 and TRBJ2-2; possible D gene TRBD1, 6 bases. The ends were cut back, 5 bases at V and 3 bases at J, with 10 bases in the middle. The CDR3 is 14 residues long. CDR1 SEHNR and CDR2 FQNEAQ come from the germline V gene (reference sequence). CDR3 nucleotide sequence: TGTGCCAGCAGCACTAACAGGGACACCGGGGAGCTGTTTTTT. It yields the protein CASSTNRDTGELFF.

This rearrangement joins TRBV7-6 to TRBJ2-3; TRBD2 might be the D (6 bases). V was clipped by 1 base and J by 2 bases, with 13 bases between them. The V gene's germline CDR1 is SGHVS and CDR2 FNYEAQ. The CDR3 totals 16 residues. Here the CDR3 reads CASSLGAGISTDTQYF. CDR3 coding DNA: TGTGCCAGCAGCTTAGGGGCGGGGATTTCCACAGATACGCAGTATTTT.

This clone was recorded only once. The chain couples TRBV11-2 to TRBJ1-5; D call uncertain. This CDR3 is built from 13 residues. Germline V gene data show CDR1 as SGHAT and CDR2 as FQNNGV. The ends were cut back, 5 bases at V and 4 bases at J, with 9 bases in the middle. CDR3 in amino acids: CASSAGSNQPQHF. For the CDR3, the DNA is TGTGCCAGCAGCGCCGGGAGTAATCAGCCCCAGCATTTT. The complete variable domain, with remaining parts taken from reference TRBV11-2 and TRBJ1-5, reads EAGVAQSPRYKIIEKRQSVAFWCNPISGHATLYWYQQILGQGPKLLIQFQNNGVVDDSQLPKDRFSAERLKGVDSTLKIQPAKLEDSAVYLCASSAGSNQPQHFGDGTRLSIL.

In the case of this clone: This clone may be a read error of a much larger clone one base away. CDR3 nucleotides: TGTGCCAGCAGCTTAGGAGGGAGCAATCAGCCCCAGCATTTT. Translation gives CASSLGGSNQPQHF. This chain connects TRBV5-5 to TRBJ1-5; D ambiguous. Trimming removed 2 bases at V and 1 base at J, with 7 bases between. The germline CDR1 and CDR2 sequences are SGHKS and YYEKEE (reference sequence). The CDR3 spans 14 residues. Filled out from reference TRBV5-5 and TRBJ1-5, the complete variable domain reads DAGVTQSPTHLIKTRGQQVTLRCSPISGHKSVSWYQQVLGQGPQFIFQYYEKEERGRGNFPDRFSARQFPNYSSELNVNALLLGDSALYLCASSLGGSNQPQHFGDGTRLSIL.

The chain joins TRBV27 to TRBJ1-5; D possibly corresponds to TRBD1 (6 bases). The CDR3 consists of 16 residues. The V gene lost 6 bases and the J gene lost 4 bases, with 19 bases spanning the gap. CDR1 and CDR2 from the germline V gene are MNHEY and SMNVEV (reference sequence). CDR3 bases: TGTGCCAGCAGCCGATACAGGGAGCGGGGGAATCAGCCCCAGCATTTT. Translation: CASSRYRERGNQPQHF.

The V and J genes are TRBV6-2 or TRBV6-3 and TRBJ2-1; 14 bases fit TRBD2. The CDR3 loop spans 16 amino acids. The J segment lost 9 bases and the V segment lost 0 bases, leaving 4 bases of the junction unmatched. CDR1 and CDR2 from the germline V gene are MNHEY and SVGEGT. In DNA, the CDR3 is TGTGCCAGCAGTTACTCGGGACTAGCGGGGGCCCTTGAGCAGTTCTTC. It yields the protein CASSYSGLAGALEQFF.

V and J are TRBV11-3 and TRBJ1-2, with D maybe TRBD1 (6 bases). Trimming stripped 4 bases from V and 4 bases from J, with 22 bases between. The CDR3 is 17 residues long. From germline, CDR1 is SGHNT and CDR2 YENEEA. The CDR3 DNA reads TGTGCCAGCAGCTCCCGCAGGGGCCAATACCTCACCTATGGCTACACCTTC. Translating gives CASSSRRGQYLTYGYTF.

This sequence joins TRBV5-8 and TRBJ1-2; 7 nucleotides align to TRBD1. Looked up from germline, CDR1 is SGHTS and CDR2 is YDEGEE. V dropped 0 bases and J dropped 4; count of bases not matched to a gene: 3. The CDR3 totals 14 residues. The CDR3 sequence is CASSLDGTVYGYTF. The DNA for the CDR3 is TGTGCCAGCAGCTTGGACGGGACAGTCTATGGCTACACCTTC.

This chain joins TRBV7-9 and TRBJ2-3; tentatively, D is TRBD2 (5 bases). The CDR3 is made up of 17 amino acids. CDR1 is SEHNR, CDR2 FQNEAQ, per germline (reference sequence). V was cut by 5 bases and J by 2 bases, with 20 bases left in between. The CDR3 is CASSAIGLIHPTDTQYF. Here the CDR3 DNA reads TGTGCCAGCAGCGCGATCGGACTGATCCATCCCACAGATACGCAGTATTTT.

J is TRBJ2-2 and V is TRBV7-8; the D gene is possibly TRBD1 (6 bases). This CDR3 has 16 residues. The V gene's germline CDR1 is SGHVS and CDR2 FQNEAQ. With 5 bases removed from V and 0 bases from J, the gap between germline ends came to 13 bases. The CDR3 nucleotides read TGTGCCAGCAGCCCAGACAGGTGGCCGAACACCGGGGAGCTGTTTTTT. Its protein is CASSPDRWPNTGELFF.

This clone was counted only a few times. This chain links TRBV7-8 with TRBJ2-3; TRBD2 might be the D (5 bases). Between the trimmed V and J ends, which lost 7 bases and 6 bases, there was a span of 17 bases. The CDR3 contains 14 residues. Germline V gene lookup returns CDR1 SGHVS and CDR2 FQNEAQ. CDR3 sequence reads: CASNLLEGSDTQYF. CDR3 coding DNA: TGTGCCAGCAACCTCCTCGAGGGATCGGATACGCAGTATTTT.

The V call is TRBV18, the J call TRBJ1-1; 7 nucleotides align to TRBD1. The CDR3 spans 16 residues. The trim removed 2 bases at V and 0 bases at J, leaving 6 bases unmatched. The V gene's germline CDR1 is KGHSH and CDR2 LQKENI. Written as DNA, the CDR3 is TGTGCCAGCTCACCAGTTGCTGGGACAGTGAACACTGAAGCTTTCTTT. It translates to CASSPVAGTVNTEAFF.